A single sample gave rise to the 16 T cell receptor beta chains below, sequenced in a study of human T cells and chemical hapten exposure. Time point noted: patch test 2, 6 weeks after DPC sensitization. Treatment in this sample: therapeutic diphenylcyclopropenone sensitization with weekly scalp DPC. TCRdb fed the RACE reads into MiXCR, producing one record per CDR3 protein. Of about 84,000 distinct CDR3 sequences in the sample, 10% were seen once. Material: whole blood, obtained in connection with sensitization to the hapten diphenylcyclopropenone (DPC). The receptors shown here come from a woman aged 45-60 years with alopecia areata. Some clones in this sample may be carry-over from other donors' samples.

This clonotype was seen ten or more times. The J gene is TRBJ2-3, the V gene TRBV9, with 11 bases matching TRBD2. V dropped 2 bases and J dropped 3; count of bases not matched to a gene: 5. This CDR3 region has 16 residues. Per the germline V gene, CDR1 is SGDLS and CDR2 is YYNGEE. In DNA form, the CDR3 reads TGTGCCAGCAGCGTCCTTAGCGGGAGGGCGACAGATACGCAGTATTTT. Encoded protein: CASSVLSGRATDTQYF.

This clonotype was picked up many times. The rearrangement joins TRBV24-1 to TRBJ2-1; no definite D call. V lost 5 bases to trimming and J lost 5 bases, with 6 bases between them. The germline gives CDR1 KGHDR, CDR2 SFDVKD. The CDR3 has 12 residues. The CDR3 sequence is CATSGQNNEQFF. CDR3 DNA: TGTGCCACCAGTGGTCAGAACAATGAGCAGTTCTTC.

There are many counts of this clonotype. This chain links TRBV5-4 with TRBJ2-7; perhaps TRBD1 as D (6 bases). V was shortened by 4 bases and J by 3 bases, with 20 bases between the two germline ends. The germline CDR1 and CDR2 sequences are SGHNT and YYREEE (reference sequence). The CDR3 is 16 amino acids. The CDR3 nucleotides are TGTGCCAGCAGCAGAGGACAGAGAGATACCGTCTACGAGCAGTACTTC. Translation gives CASSRGQRDTVYEQYF.

This clonotype was counted many times. The chain has TRBV12-3 or TRBV12-4 and TRBJ1-6, with a tentative D call TRBD1 (6 bases). V was cut by 5 bases and J by 9 bases, with 14 bases left in between. The CDR3 totals 14 residues. The CDR3 DNA is TGTGCCAGCAGTCCTCGACAGGAGAGTTCACCCCTCCACTTT. Translation gives CASSPRQESSPLHF.

The rearrangement joins TRBV12-3 or TRBV12-4 to TRBJ1-5; 8 nucleotides agree with TRBD1. The V segment lost 2 bases and the J segment 2 bases; nucleotides outside the gene matches: 2. The CDR3 spans 15 residues. CDR3 loop: CASSLTGQGNQPQHF. CDR3 nucleotide sequence: TGTGCCAGCAGTTTAACGGGACAGGGCAATCAGCCCCAGCATTTT.

This chain links TRBV7-8 with TRBJ2-1; 9 positions match TRBD2. Germline V gene sequence: CDR1 SGHVS, CDR2 FQNEAQ. This CDR3 contains 16 residues. J lost 4 bases, V lost 2 bases, and 6 bases had no gene match. The CDR3 bases are TGTGCCAGCAGCTTATTTGGGACTAGCAGTTACAATGAGCAGTTCTTC. It codes for CASSLFGTSSYNEQFF.

This clonotype has a handful of counts. The chain employs TRBV24-1 and TRBJ1-2; D is possibly TRBD1 (5 bases). The germline V gene encodes CDR1 KGHDR and CDR2 SFDVKD. The CDR3 has 11 amino acids. Trimming left V 6 bases short and J 6 bases short, with 7 bases between. The CDR3 DNA is TGTGCCACCAGTAACAGGAATGGCTACACCTTC. Its translation: CATSNRNGYTF.

This clonotype came up a few times. The V call is TRBV19, the J call TRBJ1-5; 7 bases fit TRBD1. Germline V lookup: CDR1 LNHDA, CDR2 SQIVND (reference sequence). The CDR3 runs 14 residues. With 3 bases clipped from V and 2 bases from J, the junction kept 1 base outside the gene matches. This CDR3 is CASSMGQRNQPQHF. The CDR3 nucleotides are TGTGCCAGTAGTATGGGACAGCGCAATCAGCCCCAGCATTTT.

This clonotype qualifies as medium-sized (0.01 to 0.1%). The chain recombines TRBV20-1 with TRBJ2-3, with TRBD2 matching 10 bases. Trimming took 6 bases from V and 3 from J; bases not matched to a gene: 9. Germline V CDR1 and CDR2: DFQATT, SNEGSKA (reference sequence). This CDR3 region has 15 residues. The CDR3 bases are TGCAGTGCCAGACAAGCGGGAGGGCGGACAGATACGCAGTATTTT. The encoded protein is CSARQAGGRTDTQYF.

V is TRBV29-1 and J is TRBJ2-1, with 7 bases identical to TRBD1. V lost 3 bases, J lost 6 bases, and 8 bases stayed unmatched. The CDR3 covers 14 residues. Germline lookup yields CDR1 SQVTM and CDR2 ANQGSEA. This CDR3 is CSVETGTDGNEQFF. The CDR3 DNA is TGCAGCGTTGAGACCGGGACAGATGGCAATGAGCAGTTCTTC.

The chain employs TRBV6-2 or TRBV6-3 and TRBJ2-7; TRBD1 matches 10 bases. Germline lookup yields CDR1 MNHEY and CDR2 SVGEGT. Trimming removed 5 bases from V and 3 bases from J; junction bases left unmatched: 10. CDR3 length equals 16 residues. The CDR3 DNA sequence: TGTGCCAGCAGTACCCCCATGACAGGGGGCAACTACGAGCAGTACTTC. It specifies CASSTPMTGGNYEQYF.

The chain carries TRBV5-4 and TRBJ2-1; 11 positions match TRBD2. Unmatched junction bases numbered 16, after V lost 4 bases and J lost 7 bases. The length of the CDR3 is 18 residues. From germline, CDR1 is SGHNT and CDR2 YYREEE (reference sequence). This CDR3 is CASSLGISGRAWENEQFF. DNA of the CDR3: TGTGCCAGCAGCCTGGGTATTAGCGGGAGGGCCTGGGAAAATGAGCAGTTCTTC.

The rearrangement uses TRBV28 and TRBJ2-3, with D possibly matching TRBD1 (6 bases). The CDR3 is made up of 14 amino acids. From germline, CDR1 is MDHEN and CDR2 SYDVKM. V dropped 5 bases and J dropped 3 bases, with 12 bases sitting between them. The CDR3 sequence: CASSPQGRTDTQYF. The CDR3 DNA is TGTGCCAGCAGTCCACAGGGTAGGACAGATACGCAGTATTTT.

This clonotype was recorded a few times. The rearrangement uses TRBV5-4 and TRBJ1-1; D is unclear. The CDR3 length is 15 residues. V dropped 1 base and J dropped 0 bases, with 10 bases sitting between them. Per the germline V gene, CDR1 is SGHNT and CDR2 is YYREEE (reference sequence). The DNA of the CDR3 is TGTGCCAGCAGCTTGATGCAGGATGTGAACACTGAAGCTTTCTTT. Amino acid sequence: CASSLMQDVNTEAFF.

This clonotype was recorded at least ten times. The chain recombines TRBV3-1 with TRBJ1-3; D gene ambiguous. CDR3 size: 15 residues. The germline V and J ends were trimmed by 1 base and 2 bases, with 9 bases remaining between them. Germline CDR1 LGHDT, CDR2 YNNKEL (reference sequence). CDR3 amino acids: CASSQGRETGNTIYF. In DNA, the CDR3 is TGTGCCAGCAGCCAAGGACGGGAAACTGGAAACACCATATATTTT.

The chain recombines TRBV28 with TRBJ2-1; D tentatively reads TRBD1 or TRBD2 (5 bases each). Germline CDR1 reads MDHEN; CDR2 reads SYDVKM. Trimming removed 5 bases from V and 2 bases from J, with 19 bases in between. The CDR3 loop spans 17 amino acids. In nucleotides, the CDR3 is TGTGCCAGCAGTCAAGGGGACGGCAGGGCCACCTACAATGAGCAGTTCTTC. Translating it yields CASSQGDGRATYNEQFF.